The source of this T cell receptor (beta chain) is a study of cytomegalovirus exposure and HLA in healthy donors. Notes on the study in general: Follow-up analysis found HLA locus-dependent TCR association rates, highest for DRB1 and lowest for HLA-C. Generally TCR sequences proved uncommon, though certain public TCRs appeared in numerous donors.

The ends were cut back, 6 bases at V and 0 bases at J, with 12 bases in the middle. The CDR3 loop spans 15 amino acids. Germline V lookup: CDR1 LGHNA, CDR2 YNFKEQ. This PCR relied on a set of 60 Vbeta primers and 13 Jbeta primers. Data came from immunoSEQ multiplex PCR; TCRdb stores just in-frame clones and leaves some out. The table records about 88,000 clones, more than 80% of them present only once. Points on this clone: Its antigen remains unknown.

The J gene is TRBJ2-1, the V gene TRBV4-2, with D tentatively TRBD1 (5 bases). The sample taken for sequencing was PBMCs. This clonotype was obtained from a man aged 18 to 29 in good health and CMV-seronegative. The CDR3 loop reads CASSTPGISYNEQFF. DNA for the CDR3: TGTGCCAGCAGTACTCCAGGGATCTCCTACAATGAGCAGTTCTTC.